Listed below are T cell receptor beta chains from one sample, sequenced in a study of T cells after yellow fever vaccination. TCRdb recomputed calls from the 5' RACE reads with MiXCR, one row per CDR3 protein. The sample holds 310,000 or so distinct CDR3 sequences, about 6.9% seen once. Sequencing was performed on PBMCs, taken about 49 days after the first yellow fever vaccination. The receptors come from a man between 18 and 35 years old who received the YFV17D yellow fever vaccine. Each CDR3 is given with its conserved first and last residue. The D gene is left open where the match is weak. Expanded clones are given a class, and other clones once, few, many or no size at all.

V gene,D gene,clone size,J gene,CDR3 DNA,CDR3 protein
TRBV5-6,.,many,TRBJ2-1,TGTGCCAGCAGCTACGGACGTACACTCAATGAGCAGTTCTTC,CASSYGRTLNEQFF
TRBV12-3/TRBV12-4,TRBD1,.,TRBJ2-7,TGTGCCAGCAGGGGATCAGGGGGCGAAACCTACGAGCAGTACTTC,CASRGSGGETYEQYF
TRBV12-3/TRBV12-4,TRBD1,many,TRBJ2-2,TGTGCGAATCGACAGGGAACGGGGGAGCTGTTTTTT,CANRQGTGELFF
TRBV20-1,.,.,TRBJ2-7,TGCAGTGCTAGATTAGGGCTCGGGGGCTACGAGCAGTACTTC,CSARLGLGGYEQYF
TRBV7-3,.,few,TRBJ2-1,TGTGCCAGCAGTAGTAGTGGGTCCCACAATGAGCAGTTCTTC,CASSSSGSHNEQFF
TRBV27,TRBD2,many,TRBJ2-7,TGTGCCAGCAGTCCCCATAGCGGGGCAATCTACGAGCAGTACTTC,CASSPHSGAIYEQYF
TRBV5-1,TRBD2,.,TRBJ2-1,TGCGCCAGCAGCCCCTTGGGGAGCGGGGTTTACAATGAGCAGTTCTTC,CASSPLGSGVYNEQFF
TRBV10-3,.,.,TRBJ2-5,TGTGCCACCCGGCAGGTCCAAGAGACCCAGTACTTC,CATRQVQETQYF
TRBV13,TRBD1,few,TRBJ1-2,TGTGCCAGCAGCCTAGGGGGCACAGGGTTCCGTGGCTACACCTTC,CASSLGGTGFRGYTF
TRBV6-5,TRBD1,many,TRBJ1-2,TGTGCCAGCAGTTTAACAGGGGTCTATGGCTACACCTTC,CASSLTGVYGYTF
TRBV29-1,TRBD1,.,TRBJ1-1,TGCAGCGGCGAAAGACAGGGGAGCACTGAAGCTTTCTTT,CSGERQGSTEAFF
TRBV10-3,TRBD2,.,TRBJ2-1,TGTGCCATCAGTGAGAGGTGGACTAGCGGGGACTTCTACAATGAGCAGTTCTTC,CAISERWTSGDFYNEQFF
TRBV10-3,.,many,TRBJ2-1,TGTGCCATCAGTGGAGGTCAGCGCTCCTCCTACAATGAGCAGTTCTTC,CAISGGQRSSYNEQFF
TRBV3-1,.,few,TRBJ2-1,TGTGCCAGCAGCCAAGACTGGTCGGGGGATTTCTCCTACAATGAGCAGTTCTTC,CASSQDWSGDFSYNEQFF
TRBV7-6,TRBD1,.,TRBJ2-4,TGTGCCAGCAGCAACCCCGGGACAGGGGGACAGTACTTC,CASSNPGTGGQYF
TRBV12-3/TRBV12-4,.,.,TRBJ2-3,TGTGCCAGCAGTTTAGGGGCAGCGACGCAGTATTTT,CASSLGAATQYF